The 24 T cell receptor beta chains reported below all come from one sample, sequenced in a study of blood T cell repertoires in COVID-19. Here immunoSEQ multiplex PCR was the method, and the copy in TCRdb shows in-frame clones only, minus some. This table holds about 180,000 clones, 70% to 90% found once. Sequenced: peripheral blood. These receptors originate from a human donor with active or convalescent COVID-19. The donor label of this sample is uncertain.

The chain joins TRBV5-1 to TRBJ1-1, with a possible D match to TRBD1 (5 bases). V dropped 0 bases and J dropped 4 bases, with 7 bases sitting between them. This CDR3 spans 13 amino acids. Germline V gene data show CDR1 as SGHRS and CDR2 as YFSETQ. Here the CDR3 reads CASSLGGSTEAFF. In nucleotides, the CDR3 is TGCGCCAGCAGCTTGGGGGGCAGCACTGAAGCTTTCTTT.

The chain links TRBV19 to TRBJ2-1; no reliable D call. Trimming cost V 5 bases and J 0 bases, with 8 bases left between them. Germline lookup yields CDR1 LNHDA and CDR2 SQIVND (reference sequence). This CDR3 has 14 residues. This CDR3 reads CASSFRYSYNEQFF. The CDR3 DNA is TGTGCCAGTAGTTTTCGCTACTCCTACAATGAGCAGTTCTTC.

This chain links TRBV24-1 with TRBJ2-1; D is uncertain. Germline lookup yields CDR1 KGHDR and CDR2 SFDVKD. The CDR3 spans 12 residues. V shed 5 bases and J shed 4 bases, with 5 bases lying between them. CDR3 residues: CATSGPYNEQFF. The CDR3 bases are TGTGCCACCAGTGGGCCGTACAATGAGCAGTTCTTC.

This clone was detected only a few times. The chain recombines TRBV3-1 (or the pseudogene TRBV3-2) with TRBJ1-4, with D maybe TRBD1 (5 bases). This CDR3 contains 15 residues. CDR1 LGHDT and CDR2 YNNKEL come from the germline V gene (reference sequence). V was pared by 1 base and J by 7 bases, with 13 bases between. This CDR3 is CASSQGGTGSEKLFF. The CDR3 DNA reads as TGTGCCAGCAGCCAAGGCGGGACGGGGAGTGAAAAACTGTTTTTT.

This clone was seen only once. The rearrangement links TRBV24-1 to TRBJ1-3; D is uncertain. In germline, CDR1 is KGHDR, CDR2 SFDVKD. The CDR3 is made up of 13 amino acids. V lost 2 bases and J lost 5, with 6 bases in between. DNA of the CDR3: TGTGCCACCAGTGATTCAGGCCGAAACACCATATATTTT. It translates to CATSDSGRNTIYF.

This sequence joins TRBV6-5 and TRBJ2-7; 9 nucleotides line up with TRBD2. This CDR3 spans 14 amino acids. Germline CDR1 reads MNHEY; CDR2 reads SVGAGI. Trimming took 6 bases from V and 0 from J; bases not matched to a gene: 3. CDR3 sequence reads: CASRRAGGSYEQYF. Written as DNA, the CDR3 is TGTGCCAGCAGGCGAGCGGGGGGCTCCTACGAGCAGTACTTC.

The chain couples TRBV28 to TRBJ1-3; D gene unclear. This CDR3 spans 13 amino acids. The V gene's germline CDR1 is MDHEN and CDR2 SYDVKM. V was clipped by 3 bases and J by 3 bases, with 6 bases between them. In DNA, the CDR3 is TGTGCCAGCAGTTTTACGAGTGGAAACACCATATATTTT. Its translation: CASSFTSGNTIYF. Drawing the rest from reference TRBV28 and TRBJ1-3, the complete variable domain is DVKVTQSSRYLVKRTGEKVFLECVQDMDHENMFWYRQDPGLGLRLIYFSYDVKMKEKGDIPEGYSVSREKKERFSLILESASTNQTSMYLCASSFTSGNTIYFGEGSWLTVV.

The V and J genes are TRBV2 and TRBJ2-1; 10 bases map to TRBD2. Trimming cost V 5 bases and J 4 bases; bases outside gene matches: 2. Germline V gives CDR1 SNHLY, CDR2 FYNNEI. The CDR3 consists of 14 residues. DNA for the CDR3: TGTGCCAGCAGTCTAGCGGGAGTATACAATGAGCAGTTCTTC. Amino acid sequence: CASSLAGVYNEQFF.

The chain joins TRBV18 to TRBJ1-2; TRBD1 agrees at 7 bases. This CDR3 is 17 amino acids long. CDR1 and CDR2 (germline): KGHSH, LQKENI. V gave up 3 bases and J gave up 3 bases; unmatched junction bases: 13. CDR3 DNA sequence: TGTGCCAGCTCACCTACAATAAACACAGGGGCGGACTATGGCTACACCTTC. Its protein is CASSPTINTGADYGYTF.

This chain's CDR3 is CASSKAPFPGEDTEAFF. Written as DNA, the CDR3 is TGTGCCAGCAGCAAAGCGCCATTCCCGGGGGAGGACACTGAAGCTTTCTTT. This sequence joins TRBV21-1 and TRBJ1-1. TRBV21-1 is a pseudogene segment. CDR3 length: 17 residues.

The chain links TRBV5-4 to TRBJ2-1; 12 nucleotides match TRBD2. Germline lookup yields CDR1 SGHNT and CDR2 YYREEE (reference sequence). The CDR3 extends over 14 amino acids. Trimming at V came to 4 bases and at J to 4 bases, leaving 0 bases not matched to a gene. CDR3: CASSGLAGYNEQFF. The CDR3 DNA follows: TGTGCCAGCAGCGGACTAGCGGGGTACAATGAGCAGTTCTTC.

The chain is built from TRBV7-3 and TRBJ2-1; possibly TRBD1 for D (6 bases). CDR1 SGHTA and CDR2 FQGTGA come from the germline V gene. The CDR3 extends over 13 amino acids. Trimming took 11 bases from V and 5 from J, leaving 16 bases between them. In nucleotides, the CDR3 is TGTGCCCACAGGAGACAGGAAGACAATGAGCAGTTCTTC. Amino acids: CAHRRQEDNEQFF.

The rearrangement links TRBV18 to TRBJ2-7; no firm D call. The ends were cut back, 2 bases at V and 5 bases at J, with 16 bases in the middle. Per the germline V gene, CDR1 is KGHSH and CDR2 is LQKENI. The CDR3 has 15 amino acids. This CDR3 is CASSPSRPNPNEQYF. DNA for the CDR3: TGTGCCAGCTCACCATCGCGGCCCAACCCCAACGAGCAGTACTTC.

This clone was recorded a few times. The CDR3 DNA reads as TGTGCCAGCAGCCAAGCAGAGGGCCAGCCCTACGAGCAGTACTTC. Translation: CASSQAEGQPYEQYF. This chain connects TRBV4-2 to TRBJ2-7, with D perhaps matching TRBD2 (5 bases). Germline V CDR1 and CDR2: LGHNA, YNFKEQ. The ends were cut back, 1 base at V and 2 bases at J, with 12 bases in the middle. This CDR3 has 15 amino acids.

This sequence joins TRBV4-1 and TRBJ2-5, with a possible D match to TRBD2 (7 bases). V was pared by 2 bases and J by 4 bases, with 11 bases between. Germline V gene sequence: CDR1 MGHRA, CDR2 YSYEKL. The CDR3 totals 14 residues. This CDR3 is CASSQLGGGETQYF. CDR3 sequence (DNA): TGCGCCAGCAGCCAATTGGGAGGGGGAGAGACCCAGTACTTC.

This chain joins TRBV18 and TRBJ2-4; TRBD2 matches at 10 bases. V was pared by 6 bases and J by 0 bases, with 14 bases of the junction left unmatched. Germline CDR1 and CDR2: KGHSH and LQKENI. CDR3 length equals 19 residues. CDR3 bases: TGTGCCAGCTCCCCTACCTTCGGGGTAGCGGGAGGAGCCAAAAACATTCAGTACTTC. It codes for CASSPTFGVAGGAKNIQYF.

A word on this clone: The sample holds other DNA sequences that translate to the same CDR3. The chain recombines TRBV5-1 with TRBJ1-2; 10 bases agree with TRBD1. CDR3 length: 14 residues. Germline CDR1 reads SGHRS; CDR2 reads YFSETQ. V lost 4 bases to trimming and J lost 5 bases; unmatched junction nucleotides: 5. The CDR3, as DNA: TGCGCCAGCAGCCTCGGGGACAGGGGATATGGCTACACCTTC. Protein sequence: CASSLGDRGYGYTF.

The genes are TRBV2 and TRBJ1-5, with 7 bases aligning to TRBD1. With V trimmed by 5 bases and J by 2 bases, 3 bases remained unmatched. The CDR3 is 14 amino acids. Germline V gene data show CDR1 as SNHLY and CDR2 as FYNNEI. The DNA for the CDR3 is TGTGCCAGCAGTTCCGACAGGGGCAATCAGCCCCAGCATTTT. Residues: CASSSDRGNQPQHF.

The CDR3 loop reads CASSDRDRATGYSYNEQFF. The CDR3 coding sequence is TGTGCCAGCAGCGACCGGGACAGGGCGACGGGGTACTCCTACAATGAGCAGTTCTTC. The V gene is TRBV21-1, the J gene TRBJ2-1; the D call in the table, TRBD1, was not verified against the DNA. TRBV21-1 constitutes a pseudogene. This CDR3 comprises 19 residues.

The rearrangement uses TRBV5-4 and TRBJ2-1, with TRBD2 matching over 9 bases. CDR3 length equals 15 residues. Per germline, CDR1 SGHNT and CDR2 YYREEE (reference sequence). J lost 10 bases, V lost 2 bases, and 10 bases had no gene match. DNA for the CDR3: TGTGCCAGCAGCTTTGAGGGGCTAGCGGGACGAGAGCAGTTCTTC. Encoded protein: CASSFEGLAGREQFF.

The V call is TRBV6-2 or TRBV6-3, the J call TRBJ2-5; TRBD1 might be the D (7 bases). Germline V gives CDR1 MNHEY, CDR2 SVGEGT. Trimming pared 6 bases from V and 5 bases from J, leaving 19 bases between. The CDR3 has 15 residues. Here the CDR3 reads CASSATQGGAETQYF. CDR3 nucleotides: TGTGCCAGCAGCGCGACCCAGGGGGGTGCGGAGACCCAGTACTTC.

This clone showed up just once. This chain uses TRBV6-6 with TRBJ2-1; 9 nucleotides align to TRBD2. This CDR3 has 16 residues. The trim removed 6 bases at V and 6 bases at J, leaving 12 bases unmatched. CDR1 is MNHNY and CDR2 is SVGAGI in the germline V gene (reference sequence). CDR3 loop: CASRPAAGGSRNEQFF. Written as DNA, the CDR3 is TGTGCCAGCAGGCCTGCGGCGGGAGGGTCGCGCAATGAGCAGTTCTTC.

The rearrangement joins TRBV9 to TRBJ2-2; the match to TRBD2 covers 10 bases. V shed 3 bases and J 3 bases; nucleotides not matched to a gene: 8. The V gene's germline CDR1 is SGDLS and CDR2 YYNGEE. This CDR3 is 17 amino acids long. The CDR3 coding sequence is TGTGCCAGCAGCGCTCCAGCGGGGGGGCTCGACACCGGGGAGCTGTTTTTT. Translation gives CASSAPAGGLDTGELFF.

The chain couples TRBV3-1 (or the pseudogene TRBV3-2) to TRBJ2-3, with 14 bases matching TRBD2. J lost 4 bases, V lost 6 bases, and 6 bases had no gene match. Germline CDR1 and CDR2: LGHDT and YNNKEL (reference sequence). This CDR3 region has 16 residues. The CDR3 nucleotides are TGTGCCAGCAGTCGGACTAGCGGGGGGAGTGCAGATACGCAGTATTTT. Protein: CASSRTSGGSADTQYF.